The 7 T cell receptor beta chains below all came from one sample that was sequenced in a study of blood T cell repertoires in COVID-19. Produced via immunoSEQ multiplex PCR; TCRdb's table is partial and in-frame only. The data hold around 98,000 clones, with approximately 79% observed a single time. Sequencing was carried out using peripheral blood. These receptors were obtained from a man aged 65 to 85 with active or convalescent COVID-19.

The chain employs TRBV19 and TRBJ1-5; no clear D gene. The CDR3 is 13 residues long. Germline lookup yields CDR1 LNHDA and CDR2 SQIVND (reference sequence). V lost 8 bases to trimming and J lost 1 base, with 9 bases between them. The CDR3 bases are TGTGCCAGTGACTCCGGGAGCAATCAGCCCCAGCATTTT. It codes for CASDSGSNQPQHF.

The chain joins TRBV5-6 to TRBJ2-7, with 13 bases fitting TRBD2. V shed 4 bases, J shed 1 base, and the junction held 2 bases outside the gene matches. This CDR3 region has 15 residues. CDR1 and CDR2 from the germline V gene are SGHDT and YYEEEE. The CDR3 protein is CASSTLAGGSYEQYF. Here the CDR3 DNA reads TGTGCCAGCAGCACACTAGCGGGGGGGTCCTACGAGCAGTACTTC.

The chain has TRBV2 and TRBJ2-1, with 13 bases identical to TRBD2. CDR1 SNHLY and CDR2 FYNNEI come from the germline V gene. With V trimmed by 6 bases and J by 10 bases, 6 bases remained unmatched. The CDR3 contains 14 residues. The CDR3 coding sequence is TGTGCCAGCAGGAGGACTAGCGGGGGTTACGAGCAGTTCTTC. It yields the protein CASRRTSGGYEQFF.

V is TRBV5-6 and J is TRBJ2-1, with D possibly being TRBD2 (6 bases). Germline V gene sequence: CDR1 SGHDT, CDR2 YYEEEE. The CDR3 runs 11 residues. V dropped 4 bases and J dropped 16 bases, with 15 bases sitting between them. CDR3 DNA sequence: TGTGCCAGCAGCGCGGCGGGGACGGAATTCTTC. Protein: CASSAAGTEFF.

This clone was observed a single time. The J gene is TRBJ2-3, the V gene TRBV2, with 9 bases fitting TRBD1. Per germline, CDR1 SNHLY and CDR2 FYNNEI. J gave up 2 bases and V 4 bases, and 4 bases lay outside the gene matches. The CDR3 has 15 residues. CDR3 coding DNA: TGTGCCAGCAGTGTGGAACAGGGGGCCACAGATACGCAGTATTTT. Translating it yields CASSVEQGATDTQYF.

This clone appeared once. The CDR3 here is CASSLAPGVGSPLHF. CDR3 bases: TGTGCCAGCAGCTTAGCGCCAGGGGTTGGGTCACCCCTCCACTTT. The V call is TRBV7-9, the J call TRBJ1-6; perhaps TRBD1 as D (6 bases). Germline values: CDR1 SEHNR, CDR2 FQNEAQ (reference sequence). Trimming stripped 0 bases from V and 10 bases from J, with 13 bases between. CDR3 length: 15 amino acids.

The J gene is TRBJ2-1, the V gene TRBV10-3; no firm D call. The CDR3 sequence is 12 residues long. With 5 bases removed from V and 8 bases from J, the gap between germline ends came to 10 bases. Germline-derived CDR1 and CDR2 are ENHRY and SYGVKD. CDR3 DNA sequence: TGTGCCATCAGTTTAGCCGTAGATGAGCAGTTCTTC. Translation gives CAISLAVDEQFF.